This TCR beta chain was recovered during a study of post-analysis software for immune sequencing data. As for the study in general: The disease courses spanned relapsing-remitting, secondary progressive and progressive-relapsing forms of multiple sclerosis.

Germline V gene sequence: CDR1 SGHRS, CDR2 YFSETQ. CDR3 length: 15 amino acids. Between the trimmed V and J ends, which lost 1 base and 4 bases, there was a span of 12 bases. cDNA libraries for TCR beta contained unique molecular identifiers. cDNA molecules numbering approximately 500,000 came from roughly 0.93 to 9.6 million T cells. Each CDR3 protein is one row after TCRdb ran MiXCR on the PCR reads. Of 430,000 or so distinct CDR3 sequences in the sample, approximately 42% were seen once. To note about this clonotype: Its target is not known. A read error is likely, as this CDR3 ends without the conserved phenylalanine or tryptophan.

The study, taken as a whole, reports: Comparison of patients with controls showed five TRBV segments more frequent in patients, TRBV5-6, TRBV5-1 and TRBV20-1 among them. Normalized Chao1 diversity in multiple sclerosis patients fell significantly below that of controls. Strong co-clustering by F measure was evident for samples that had been prepared in the same batch.

The chain uses TRBV5-1 and TRBJ2-1; possible D gene TRBD1, 6 bases. Input material: blood. This receptor was taken from a girl aged 2 to 9 with multiple sclerosis. The DNA of the CDR3 is TGCGCCAGCAGCTTGAGACCAGGGGATTACAATGAGCAGTTCGTC. It encodes CASSLRPGDYNEQFV.